This is a list of T cell receptor beta chains from one sample in a study of T cell clusters in autoimmune cytopenias. TCRdb re-analyzed the multiplex PCR reads; it lists each CDR3 protein once, without DNA. This sample contains 4,500 to 7,000 distinct CDR3 sequences. This sample also belongs to another study, concerning T cell repertoires in aging, cancer and after chemotherapy.

Sequencing was done on a sample of peripheral blood. The receptor set was obtained from a human donor in good health. The CDR3 runs from the conserved cysteine through the conserved F or W. Clone size, where shown, is once, few, many, or a class for clones that have expanded.

abundance,j_gene,v_gene,CDR3aa
medium-sized,TRBJ2-5,TRBV29-1,CSSAEKLETQYF
-,TRBJ2-7,TRBV5-6,CASSLALQQVTYEQYF
medium-sized,TRBJ2-7,TRBV6-1,CASSGQGSGEQYF
medium-sized,TRBJ2-5,TRBV18,CASSRNHRDRETQYF
-,TRBJ1-2,TRBV12-3/TRBV12-4,CASSPRDRRSGGYGYTF
medium-sized,TRBJ2-5,TRBV6-1,CASRIGGVEETQYF
-,TRBJ1-2,TRBV7-9,CASSFYRGEDYGYTF
-,TRBJ1-4,TRBV12-3/TRBV12-4,CASSPTGLGNEKLFF
-,TRBJ1-3,TRBV7-3,CASSLQAGNTIYF
medium-sized,TRBJ1-4,TRBV20-1,CSARDLRANEKLFF
medium-sized,TRBJ2-1,TRBV19,CASSILRGIEGNEQFF
medium-sized,TRBJ1-1,TRBV6-1,CASKGQSHAEAFF
medium-sized,TRBJ1-2,TRBV6-2/TRBV6-3,CASRTSSTGYGYTF
medium-sized,TRBJ1-2,TRBV12-3/TRBV12-4,CASSPQADRVLKYTF
-,TRBJ2-1,TRBV20-1,CSASRQGLRLNEQFF
medium-sized,TRBJ1-4,TRBV5-6,CASTTRRSSGEKLFF
medium-sized,TRBJ1-6,TRBV19,CASSMTGEGSPLHF
-,TRBJ1-1,TRBV6-6,CASSQEGGRTEAFF
-,TRBJ1-2,TRBV6-2/TRBV6-3,CASSYDPRSWYTF
medium-sized,TRBJ2-7,TRBV20-1,CSARDGTGETEQYF
medium-sized,TRBJ1-2,TRBV5-4,CASSHPAGAYGYTF
medium-sized,TRBJ1-1,TRBV18,CASRLAVDTEAFF
-,TRBJ1-2,TRBV6-1,CASSGPFGTGSLFALYGYTF
-,TRBJ2-7,TRBV18,CASSPLGAYEQYF
-,TRBJ2-5,TRBV7-2,CASSFGTSGMWETQYF
medium-sized,TRBJ2-1,TRBV5-5,CASSFPGQVFEQFF
medium-sized,TRBJ1-2,TRBV20-1,CSAHTGDGYTF
medium-sized,TRBJ1-1,TRBV19,CASSIGQINTEAFF
medium-sized,TRBJ2-7,TRBV19,CASSIGRGRLPLYEQYF
-,TRBJ2-5,TRBV5-1,CATQRGGDQETQYF